The 16 T cell receptor beta chains below come from one sample, sequenced in a study of T-cell reconstitution after alpha-beta-depleted transplantation in children. This sample's TCRbeta library carried unique molecular identifier barcodes. TCRdb passed the PCR reads through MiXCR, listing each CDR3 protein once. The sample holds 780,000 or so distinct CDR3 sequences, around 15% seen once. The source material was PBMCs, mostly from graft donor cells, sampled 360 days after TCRalphabeta/CD19-depleted stem cell transplant. The receptors shown here come from a male patient between 10 and 17 years old who had a stem cell transplant for acute lymphoblastic leukemia, so the T cells may come from the graft donor.

The chain links TRBV4-2 to TRBJ2-1; 11 bases line up with TRBD2. The V and J ends lost 4 bases and 0 bases, in that order; junction bases with no gene match: 20. Germline V gene lookup returns CDR1 LGHNA and CDR2 YNFKEQ. The CDR3 loop spans 22 amino acids. CDR3 coding DNA: TGTGCCAGCAGCCCCAGGCGGACTGGTGGACTAGCGGGTAATAGCTCCTACAATGAGCAGTTCTTC. Its protein product is CASSPRRTGGLAGNSSYNEQFF.

The chain couples TRBV27 to TRBJ2-7; 10 nucleotides match TRBD2. With V trimmed by 3 bases and J by 3 bases, 20 bases remained unmatched. Germline V gene sequence: CDR1 MNHEY, CDR2 SMNVEV (reference sequence). The CDR3 covers 20 residues. Here the CDR3 reads CASSFRRLAGASGSYYEQYF. CDR3 DNA sequence: TGTGCCAGCAGTTTTCGACGGCTCGCAGGGGCTAGCGGGAGCTACTACGAGCAGTACTTC.

The gene calls are TRBV15 and TRBJ1-2, with D uncertain. Germline CDR1 LNHNV, CDR2 YYDKDF (reference sequence). Between the trimmed V and J ends, which lost 0 bases and 5 bases, there was a span of 10 bases. The CDR3 sequence is 14 residues long. The CDR3, as DNA: TGTGCCACCAGCAGAGAGCCACCACTTTATGGCTACACCTTC. Translated: CATSREPPLYGYTF.

The V gene is TRBV12-3 or TRBV12-4, the J gene TRBJ1-2; maybe TRBD1 (5 bases). This CDR3 contains 15 residues. The V gene lost 3 bases and the J gene lost 0 bases, with 11 bases spanning the gap. This CDR3 reads CASSLGDRANYGYTF. DNA of the CDR3: TGTGCCAGCAGTTTGGGTGACAGAGCTAACTATGGCTACACCTTC.

Details on this clonotype: The junction departs from the called germline gene at one end, perhaps through a read error. The genes are TRBV25-1 and TRBJ2-5; 7 bases agree with TRBD2. This CDR3 spans 14 amino acids. Germline CDR1 reads MGHDK; CDR2 reads SYGVNS. The CDR3: CAGSRDYFKETQYF. The CDR3 bases are TGTGCCGGCAGTCGGGACTATTTTAAAGAGACCCAGTACTTC.

The V gene is TRBV5-1, the J gene TRBJ2-7; tentative D call: TRBD1 (6 bases). The CDR3 extends over 14 amino acids. CDR1 SGHRS and CDR2 YFSETQ come from the germline V gene. The V end was cut by 0 bases, the J end by 3 bases, with 10 bases between. The CDR3 DNA sequence: TGCGCCAGCAGCTTGGGGACAGACTACTACGAGCAGTACTTC. Protein product: CASSLGTDYYEQYF.

Many counts were recorded for this clonotype. The chain recombines TRBV29-1 with TRBJ1-2; D might be TRBD1 (5 bases). Trimming stripped 0 bases from V and 2 bases from J, with 13 bases between. Germline CDR1 reads SQVTM; CDR2 reads ANQGSEA. CDR3 size: 15 residues. CDR3 residues: CSVEDRGRPNYGYTF. The CDR3 nucleotides read TGCAGCGTTGAAGATAGGGGCCGACCGAACTATGGCTACACCTTC.

The chain couples TRBV5-1 to TRBJ1-1; possible D gene TRBD1, 5 bases. The CDR3 length is 14 residues. V was pared by 4 bases and J by 1 base, with 11 bases between. Germline-derived CDR1 and CDR2 are SGHRS and YFSETQ. CDR3 loop: CASSRDGGNTEAFF. DNA for the CDR3: TGCGCCAGCAGCAGGGACGGGGGGAACACTGAAGCTTTCTTT.

The CDR3 sequence: CAISESSAFAGIGGYTF. The DNA for the CDR3 is TGTGCCATCAGTGAGTCTTCAGCTTTTGCGGGGATTGGAGGCTACACCTTC. This chain joins TRBV10-3 and TRBJ1-2; D not resolved. Germline V gene sequence: CDR1 ENHRY, CDR2 SYGVKD. The CDR3 totals 17 residues. V lost 0 bases and J 8 bases, leaving 22 bases between the germline ends.

The V call is TRBV3-1, the J call TRBJ2-7, with D maybe TRBD2 (7 bases). The germline V gene encodes CDR1 LGHDT and CDR2 YNNKEL (reference sequence). This CDR3 comprises 15 residues. Trimming left V 4 bases short and J 5 bases short, with 18 bases between. CDR3 protein: CASSRRGGSSHEQYF. The CDR3 region has the DNA TGTGCCAGCAGCCGCAGGGGCGGGAGTAGTCACGAGCAGTACTTC.

This clonotype has only a few counts. A much larger clone differs from this one at a single base, so this may be a read error. The chain carries TRBV5-1 and TRBJ2-1, with 9 bases identical to TRBD2. Germline V gene sequence: CDR1 SGHRS, CDR2 YFSETQ. The CDR3 loop spans 15 amino acids. The ends lost 3 bases at V and 4 bases at J; junction bases unmatched: 5. As DNA, the CDR3 is TGCGCCAGCAGCTCCGGGACTAGCAGATACAATGAGCAGTTCTTC. Translating gives CASSSGTSRYNEQFF.

This clonotype appeared a few times. The V and J genes are TRBV7-2 and TRBJ2-1; 7 bases agree with TRBD1. The CDR3 runs to 14 residues. CDR1 is SGHTA, CDR2 FQGNSA, per germline. The ends lost 2 bases at V and 7 bases at J; junction bases unmatched: 5. The CDR3 region is CASSLTRGTNEQFF. The CDR3 region has the DNA TGTGCCAGCAGCTTAACCAGGGGGACGAATGAGCAGTTCTTC.

This clonotype was observed a handful of times. This chain uses TRBV2 with TRBJ1-1; possibly TRBD1 for D (5 bases). CDR1 SNHLY and CDR2 FYNNEI come from the germline V gene. V lost 6 bases, J lost 1 base, and 24 bases lay in between. This CDR3 has 18 residues. As DNA, the CDR3 is TGTGCCAGCAGCCTCCTTACCGGGACCTATTTCCAGAACACTGAAGCTTTCTTT. Its translation: CASSLLTGTYFQNTEAFF.

This clonotype was counted only a few times. The rearrangement links TRBV5-1 to TRBJ2-1, with TRBD2 matching over 8 bases. V was clipped by 3 bases and J by 5 bases; unmatched bases: 13. Germline CDR1 reads SGHRS; CDR2 reads YFSETQ. This CDR3 comprises 17 residues. CDR3 protein: CASSSTGGPALDNEQFF. The CDR3 nucleotides are TGCGCCAGCAGCTCTACGGGAGGGCCGGCCCTTGACAATGAGCAGTTCTTC.

There are a few counts of this clonotype. This chain uses TRBV6-1 with TRBJ1-2; D unclear. Trimming took 1 base from V and 4 from J, leaving 13 bases between them. The V gene's germline CDR1 is MNHNS and CDR2 SASEGT. CDR3 length equals 15 residues. CDR3 nucleotide sequence: TGTGCCAGCAGTGAAGGGAACCTTTTGACCTATGGCTACACCTTC. It codes for CASSEGNLLTYGYTF.

The V call is TRBV7-3, the J call TRBJ1-2; D is unclear. From germline, CDR1 is SGHTA and CDR2 FQGTGA. The CDR3 sequence is 14 residues long. V was clipped by 0 bases and J by 0 bases, with 5 bases between them. The CDR3 sequence is CASSLTRANYGYTF. The CDR3, as DNA: TGTGCCAGCAGCTTAACCCGAGCTAACTATGGCTACACCTTC.